This TCR beta chain was sequenced for a study of shared clonotypes between healthy human individuals. Several immunoSEQ plates held equal portions of the genomic DNA taken from each subset. The sequencing of unsorted PBMC DNA took place on ten immunoSEQ deep assay plates. Under the authors' procedure: ImmunoSEQ output lacked quality scores and full-length reads, limiting matched filtering. TCRdb's copy holds only in-frame clones and misses some; the assay was immunoSEQ multiplex PCR. Clonal size and the V and J genes are those of that table, whereas D and trimming came from the DNA. The sample gives about 520,000 clones, almost 80% of which show up once; about 11% is in the top ten. This clone was recorded at least ten times. Every donor was a Caucasian adult from Nashville, Tennessee. This TCR derives from a middle-aged woman in good health. Some clones in this sample may be carry-over from other donors' samples. The sequenced sample was PBMCs.

CDR3 nucleotides: TGTGCCAGCAGTGCTCGGGAGACAGATACGCAGTATTTT. Its protein product is CASSARETDTQYF. The rearrangement uses TRBV6-1 and TRBJ2-3; D is perhaps TRBD2 (6 bases). The CDR3 loop spans 13 amino acids. Trimming took off 4 bases at V and 3 bases at J, with 8 bases between the two ends. Germline CDR1 and CDR2: MNHNS and SASEGT.